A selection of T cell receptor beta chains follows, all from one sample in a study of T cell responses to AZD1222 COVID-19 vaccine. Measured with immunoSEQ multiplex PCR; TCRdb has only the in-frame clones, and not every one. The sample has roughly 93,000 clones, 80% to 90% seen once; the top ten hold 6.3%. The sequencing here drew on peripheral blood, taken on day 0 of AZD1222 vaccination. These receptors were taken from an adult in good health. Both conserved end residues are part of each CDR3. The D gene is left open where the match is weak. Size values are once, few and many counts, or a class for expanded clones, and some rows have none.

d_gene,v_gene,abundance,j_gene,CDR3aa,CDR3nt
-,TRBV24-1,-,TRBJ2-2,CATSDFWGADTGELFF,TGTGCCACCAGTGATTTTTGGGGGGCCGACACCGGGGAGCTGTTTTTT
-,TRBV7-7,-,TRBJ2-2,CASSLSPPPNTGELFF,TGTGCTAGCAGCTTATCACCCCCCCCGAACACCGGGGAGCTGTTTTTT
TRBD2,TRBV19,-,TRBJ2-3,CASSLLSRGGPDTQYF,TGTGCCAGTAGCTTATTATCACGGGGGGGCCCAGATACGCAGTATTTT
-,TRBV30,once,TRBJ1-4,CAWSINFGPGNEKLFF,TGTGCCTGGAGTATAAATTTTGGGCCGGGTAATGAAAAACTGTTTTTT
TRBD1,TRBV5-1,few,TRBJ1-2,CASSLVRGQGGGYTF,TGCGCCAGCAGCTTGGTTCGGGGACAGGGTGGCGGCTACACCTTC
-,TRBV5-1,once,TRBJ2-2,CASSLEPGVGTQTGELFF,TGCGCCAGCAGCTTGGAGCCCGGCGTGGGGACTCAAACCGGGGAGCTGTTTTTT
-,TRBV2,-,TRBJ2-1,CASSVGRNEQFF,TGTGCCAGCAGTGTGGGCCGGAATGAGCAGTTCTTC
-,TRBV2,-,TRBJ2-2,CATGDGLNTGELFF,TGTGCCACCGGGGACGGATTGAACACCGGGGAGCTGTTTTTT
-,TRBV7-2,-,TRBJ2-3,CASSLGGGRTDTQYF,TGTGCCAGCAGCTTAGGGGGGGGGCGCACAGATACGCAGTATTTT
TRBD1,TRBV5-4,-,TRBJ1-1,CASSLSTGRDTEAFF,TGTGCCAGCAGCTTGTCGACAGGGAGGGACACTGAAGCTTTCTTT
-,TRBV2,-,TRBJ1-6,CASREGSGVNSPLHF,TGTGCCAGCAGGGAAGGTTCGGGGGTGAATTCACCCCTCCACTTT
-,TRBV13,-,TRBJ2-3,CASSSQRGSASTDTQYF,TGTGCCAGCAGCTCCCAGAGGGGCAGTGCTAGCACAGATACGCAGTATTTT
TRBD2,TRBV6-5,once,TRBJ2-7,CASRTGTSIYEQYF,TGTGCCAGCAGAACCGGGACTAGCATCTACGAGCAGTACTTC
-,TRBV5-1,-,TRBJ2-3,CASSVFFGGTQYF,TGCGCCAGCAGCGTGTTTTTTGGTGGTACGCAGTATTTT
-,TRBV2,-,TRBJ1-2,CASSPNTRGYTF,TGTGCCAGCAGTCCGAATACACGAGGCTACACCTTC
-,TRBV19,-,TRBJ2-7,CASSHGMEEQYF,TGTGCCAGTAGTCACGGGATGGAGGAGCAGTACTTC
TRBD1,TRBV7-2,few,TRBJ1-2,CASSFGQGSVYGYTF,TGTGCCAGCAGCTTCGGACAGGGGAGTGTCTATGGCTACACCTTC
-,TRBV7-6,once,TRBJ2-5,CASSLLEETQYF,TGTGCCAGCAGCTTATTAGAGGAGACCCAGTACTTC
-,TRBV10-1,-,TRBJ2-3,CASSDSAGSTDTQYF,TGCGCCAGCAGTGATTCCGCGGGGAGCACAGATACGCAGTATTTT
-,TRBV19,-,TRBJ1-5,CASEDKYSNQPQHF,TGTGCCAGCGAGGACAAGTATAGCAATCAGCCCCAGCATTTT
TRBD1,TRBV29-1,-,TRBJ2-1,CMYGTGAFNEQFF,TGCATGTATGGGACAGGGGCTTTCAATGAGCAGTTCTTC
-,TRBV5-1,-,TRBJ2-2,CASSLRQNTGELFF,TGCGCCAGCAGCTTGAGACAGAACACCGGGGAGCTGTTTTTT
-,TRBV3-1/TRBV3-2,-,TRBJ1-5,CASSQPGHNQPQHF,TGTGCCAGCAGCCAGCCCGGGCACAATCAGCCCCAGCATTTT
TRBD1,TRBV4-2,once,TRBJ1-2,CASSQQRRDSHYGYTF,TGTGCCAGCAGCCAACAACGCCGGGACAGCCACTATGGCTACACCTTC
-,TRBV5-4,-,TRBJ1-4,CASSLGERAGPEKLFF,TGTGCCAGCAGCCTCGGGGAACGAGCAGGACCTGAAAAACTGTTTTTT
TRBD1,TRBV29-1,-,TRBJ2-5,CSVETGTGVLETQYF,TGCAGCGTTGAAACCGGGACAGGGGTGTTAGAGACCCAGTACTTC
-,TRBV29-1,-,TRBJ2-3,CSVAGSLPNTDTQYF,TGCAGCGTTGCGGGGTCTTTGCCCAACACAGATACGCAGTATTTT
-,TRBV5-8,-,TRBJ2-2,CASIYPGTVNTGELFF,TGTGCCAGCATTTACCCGGGAACGGTGAACACCGGGGAGCTGTTTTTT
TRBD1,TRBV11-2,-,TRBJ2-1,CASSLSSRGLNEQFF,TGTGCCAGCAGCTTATCGAGCAGGGGGCTGAATGAGCAGTTCTTC
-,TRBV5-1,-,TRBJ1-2,CASSLALGANYGYTF,TGCGCCAGCAGCTTGGCCCTGGGGGCTAACTATGGCTACACCTTC
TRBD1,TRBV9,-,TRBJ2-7,CASSVAGTGDYEQYF,TGTGCCAGCAGCGTAGCTGGCACAGGGGACTACGAGCAGTACTTC
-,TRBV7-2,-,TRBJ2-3,CASSARGRTPLSQYF,TGTGCCAGCAGCGCCAGGGGGAGGACTCCCCTATCCCAGTATTTT
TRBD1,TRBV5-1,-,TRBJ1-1,CASSLEGATGMNTEAFF,TGCGCCAGCAGCTTGGAGGGGGCGACGGGCATGAACACTGAAGCTTTCTTT
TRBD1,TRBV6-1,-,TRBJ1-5,CASSEEKGAYQPQHF,TGTGCCAGCAGTGAAGAGAAGGGGGCTTATCAGCCCCAGCATTTT
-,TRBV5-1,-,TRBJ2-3,CASSSQWGASTDTQYF,TGCGCCAGCAGCTCCCAGTGGGGGGCGAGCACAGATACGCAGTATTTT
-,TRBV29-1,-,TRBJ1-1,CSVEDGGWTEAFF,TGCAGCGTTGAGGACGGGGGGTGGACTGAAGCTTTCTTT
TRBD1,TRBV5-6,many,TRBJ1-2,CASSLAGTDGYTF,TGTGCCAGCAGCTTGGCCGGGACAGATGGCTACACCTTC
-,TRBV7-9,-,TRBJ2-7,CASSSGTDSYEQYF,TGTGCCAGCAGTTCCGGGACCGACTCCTACGAGCAGTACTTC
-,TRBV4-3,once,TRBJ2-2,CASSQGAMAGNTGELFF,TGCGCCAGCAGCCAAGGGGCTATGGCGGGGAACACCGGGGAGCTGTTTTTT
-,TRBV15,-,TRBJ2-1,CATENTGQYYNEQFF,TGTGCCACCGAGAACACCGGACAGTACTACAATGAGCAGTTCTTC
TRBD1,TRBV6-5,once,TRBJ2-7,CASSSPRQGVLSFQYF,TGTGCCAGCAGTTCCCCACGACAGGGAGTTTTGTCTTTTCAGTACTTC
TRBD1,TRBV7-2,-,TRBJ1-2,CASSPRGAGGDYGYTF,TGTGCCAGCAGCCCCCGTGGGGCAGGGGGTGATTATGGCTACACCTTC
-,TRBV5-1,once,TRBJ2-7,CASSLAGDTSPSEQYF,TGCGCCAGCAGCTTGGCAGGGGACACCTCCCCCTCCGAGCAGTACTTC
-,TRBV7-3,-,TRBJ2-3,CASSPGSGWLTDTQYF,TGTGCCAGCAGCCCAGGGAGCGGGTGGCTCACAGATACGCAGTATTTT
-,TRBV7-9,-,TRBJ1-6,CASSLQSDNSPLHF,TGTGCCAGCAGCTTACAGTCGGATAATTCACCCCTCCACTTT
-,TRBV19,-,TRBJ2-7,CASSRIPSYEQYF,TGTGCCAGTAGCCGCATCCCCTCCTACGAGCAGTACTTC
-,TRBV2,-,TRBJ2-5,CASTMGGPTKETQYF,TGTGCCAGCACTATGGGGGGCCCCACTAAAGAGACCCAGTACTTC
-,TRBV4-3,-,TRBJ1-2,CASSQVLGDYGYTF,TGCGCCAGCAGCCAAGTATTAGGGGATTATGGCTACACCTTC
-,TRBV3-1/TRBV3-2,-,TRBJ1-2,CASSPFSGVGGYTF,TGTGCCAGCAGTCCCTTTAGTGGAGTGGGTGGCTACACCTTC
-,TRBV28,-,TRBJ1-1,CASSHTWNTEAFF,TGTGCCAGCAGCCACACTTGGAACACTGAAGCTTTCTTT
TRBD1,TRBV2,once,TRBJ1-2,CASSGQGGYTF,TGTGCCAGCAGTGGACAGGGGGGCTACACCTTC
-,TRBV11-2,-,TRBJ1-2,CASSATLRGARGYTF,TGTGCCAGCAGCGCTACCCTTCGGGGAGCTAGGGGCTACACCTTC
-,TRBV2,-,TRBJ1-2,CASSERRDPYGYTF,TGTGCCAGCAGTGAAAGGAGGGACCCCTATGGCTACACCTTC
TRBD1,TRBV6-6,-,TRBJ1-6,CASSYPGGSPLHF,TGTGCCAGCAGTTACCCAGGGGGCTCACCCCTCCACTTT
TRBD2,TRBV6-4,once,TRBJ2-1,CASSDSGTSVVNEQFF,TGTGCCAGCAGTGACTCCGGGACTAGCGTAGTGAATGAGCAGTTCTTC
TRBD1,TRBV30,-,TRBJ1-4,CAWSVRLGQGINEKLFF,TGTGCCTGGAGTGTACGGTTGGGACAGGGGATTAATGAAAAACTGTTTTTT
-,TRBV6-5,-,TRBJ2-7,CASTPPDRKQYF,TGTGCCAGCACCCCCCCCGACCGCAAGCAGTACTTC
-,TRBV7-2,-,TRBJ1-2,CASSPAGENGYTF,TGTGCCAGCAGCCCTGCCGGCGAAAATGGCTACACCTTC
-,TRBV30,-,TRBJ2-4,CAWSIGGAAKNIQYF,TGTGCCTGGAGTATCGGGGGCGCGGCCAAAAACATTCAGTACTTC
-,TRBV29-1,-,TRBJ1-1,CSVEPVNTEAFF,TGCAGCGTTGAACCAGTTAACACTGAAGCTTTCTTT